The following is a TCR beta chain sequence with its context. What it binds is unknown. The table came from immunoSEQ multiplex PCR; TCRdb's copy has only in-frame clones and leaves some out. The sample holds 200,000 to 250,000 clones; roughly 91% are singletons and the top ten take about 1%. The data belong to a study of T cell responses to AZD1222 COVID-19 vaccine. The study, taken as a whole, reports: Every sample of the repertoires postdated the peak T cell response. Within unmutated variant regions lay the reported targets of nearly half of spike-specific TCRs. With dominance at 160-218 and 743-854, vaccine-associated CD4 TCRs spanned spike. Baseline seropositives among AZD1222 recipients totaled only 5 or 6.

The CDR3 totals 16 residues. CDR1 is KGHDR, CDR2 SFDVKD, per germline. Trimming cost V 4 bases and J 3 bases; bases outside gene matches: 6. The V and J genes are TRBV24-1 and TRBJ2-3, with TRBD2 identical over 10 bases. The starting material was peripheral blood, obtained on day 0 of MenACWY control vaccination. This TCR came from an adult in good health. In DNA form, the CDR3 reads TGTGCCACCAGTGACCCGACTAGCGGGCAAACAGATACGCAGTATTTT. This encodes CATSDPTSGQTDTQYF.